One sample yielded the 17 T cell receptor beta chains listed below, sequenced in a study of blood T cell repertoires in COVID-19. TCRdb's copy holds only in-frame clones and misses some; the assay was immunoSEQ multiplex PCR. The sample records around 250,000 clones, around four fifths being singletons. Sequenced: peripheral blood. These receptors were collected from a man in his forties with active or convalescent COVID-19.

The V and J genes are TRBV12-3 or TRBV12-4 and TRBJ1-1; D might be TRBD1 (5 bases). The CDR3 has 13 residues. V shed 5 bases and J shed 4 bases, with 11 bases lying between them. The CDR3 region is CASSQGWGTEAFF. CDR3 nucleotides: TGTGCCAGCAGTCAGGGATGGGGCACTGAAGCTTTCTTT.

The chain is built from TRBV6-1 and TRBJ2-2; D might be TRBD2 (6 bases). Trimming removed 2 bases from V and 0 bases from J, with 13 bases in between. The germline gives CDR1 MNHNS, CDR2 SASEGT. CDR3 length: 17 residues. The CDR3 loop is CASSENPSAANTGELFF. CDR3 nucleotide sequence: TGTGCCAGCAGTGAAAACCCTAGCGCAGCGAACACCGGGGAGCTGTTTTTT.

The chain links TRBV19 to TRBJ1-2; 8 bases are shared with TRBD1. The CDR3 totals 18 residues. After removal of 4 bases from V and 0 bases from J, the junction contained 13 bases not matched to a gene. The germline CDR1 and CDR2 sequences are LNHDA and SQIVND (reference sequence). Written as DNA, the CDR3 is TGTGCCAGTAGTACTACTGGACAGGGTGACCTAGCTAACTATGGCTACACCTTC. Its protein is CASSTTGQGDLANYGYTF.

The V and J genes are TRBV30 and TRBJ1-2; 8 positions agree with TRBD1. Trimming cost V 4 bases and J 0 bases; bases outside gene matches: 7. There are 15 residues in the CDR3. The germline V gene has CDR1 GTSNPN and CDR2 SVGIG (reference sequence). The CDR3 coding sequence is TGTGCCTGGACTACAGGGGGGGTCGCTAACTATGGCTACACCTTC. It yields the protein CAWTTGGVANYGYTF.

This clone has just a few counts. This chain connects TRBV6-5 to TRBJ1-5; D is possibly TRBD1 (5 bases). The CDR3 spans 15 residues. Germline V gene lookup returns CDR1 MNHEY and CDR2 SVGAGI. Trimming stripped 7 bases from V and 4 bases from J, with 17 bases between. CDR3 sequence reads: CASTMTLGGNQPQHF. CDR3 DNA: TGTGCCAGCACCATGACTTTGGGGGGAAATCAGCCCCAGCATTTT.

The gene calls are TRBV9 and TRBJ2-2; D may be TRBD1 (6 bases). V was shortened by 3 bases and J by 1 base, with 7 bases between the two germline ends. Germline CDR1 is SGDLS and CDR2 is YYNGEE. This CDR3 has 14 amino acids. This CDR3 reads CASSAGQNTGELFF. For the CDR3, the DNA is TGTGCCAGCAGCGCGGGACAGAACACCGGGGAGCTGTTTTTT.

The J gene is TRBJ2-1, the V gene TRBV30, with 12 bases lining up with TRBD1. The junction had 7 bases not matched to a gene; V was cut back by 2 bases and J by 8 bases. The CDR3 contains 15 residues. Germline CDR1 and CDR2: GTSNPN and SVGIG (reference sequence). This chain's CDR3 is CAWSTGQGALDEQFF. CDR3 DNA sequence: TGTGCCTGGAGTACGGGACAGGGGGCTTTGGATGAGCAGTTCTTC.

The rearrangement uses TRBV2 and TRBJ2-5, with D possibly being TRBD1 (8 bases). Germline CDR1 SNHLY, CDR2 FYNNEI. This CDR3 has 15 amino acids. Between the trimmed V and J ends, which lost 7 bases and 5 bases, there was a span of 20 bases. The CDR3 spells CASTTQLQGGETQYF. CDR3 coding DNA: TGTGCCAGCACTACCCAGCTACAGGGGGGGGAGACCCAGTACTTC.

The chain joins TRBV6-5 to TRBJ1-2; 7 nucleotides match TRBD1. V lost 6 bases, J lost 8 bases, and 9 bases stayed unmatched. The CDR3 covers 13 residues. Germline V gene data show CDR1 as MNHEY and CDR2 as SVGAGI. The CDR3 DNA reads TGTGCCAGCAGCTGGGACAGAATGAGGGGCTACACCTTC. As protein: CASSWDRMRGYTF.

The chain combines TRBV2 with TRBJ2-5; 10 bases are a match to TRBD1. From germline, CDR1 is SNHLY and CDR2 FYNNEI. CDR3 size: 15 residues. The trim removed 8 bases at V and 2 bases at J, leaving 8 bases unmatched. The CDR3 coding sequence is TGTGCCAGCGGGGCTAGGACAGGGGGTCAAGAGACCCAGTACTTC. It specifies CASGARTGGQETQYF.

This chain connects TRBV6-1 to TRBJ1-2, with 8 positions matching TRBD1. Germline CDR1 reads MNHNS; CDR2 reads SASEGT. Germline trimming cut 2 bases from V and 2 bases from J; bases unmatched to any gene: 10. There are 17 residues in the CDR3. The CDR3 DNA reads as TGTGCCAGCAGTGAATCTCTTCCCGGGACAGGAAACTATGGCTACACCTTC. Its translation: CASSESLPGTGNYGYTF.

This chain joins TRBV19 and TRBJ2-7; the match to TRBD1 covers 8 bases. V lost 4 bases, J lost 5 bases, and 4 bases stayed unmatched. This CDR3 is 13 amino acids long. Germline CDR1 LNHDA, CDR2 SQIVND (reference sequence). DNA for the CDR3: TGTGCCAGTAGTACCACAGGGGGAAACGAGCAGTACTTC. The encoded protein is CASSTTGGNEQYF.

The V gene is TRBV7-2, the J gene TRBJ1-5, with TRBD1 as a possible D gene (6 bases). The V gene lost 1 base and the J gene lost 4 bases, with 8 bases spanning the gap. CDR1 and CDR2 (germline): SGHTA, FQGNSA. CDR3 length: 14 amino acids. The chain's CDR3 is CASSLDGTNQPQHF. For the CDR3, the DNA is TGTGCCAGCAGCTTAGACGGGACAAATCAGCCCCAGCATTTT.

V and J are TRBV7-9 and TRBJ1-1, with TRBD1 as a possible D gene (6 bases). Germline assignment: CDR1 SEHNR and CDR2 FQNEAQ (reference sequence). V was clipped by 5 bases and J by 1 base, with 20 bases between them. The CDR3 totals 17 residues. Here the CDR3 reads CASSPGGGAPWNTEAFF. As DNA, the CDR3 is TGTGCCAGCAGCCCGGGCGGGGGCGCCCCTTGGAACACTGAAGCTTTCTTT.

This clone was detected a few times. This rearrangement joins TRBV4-1 to TRBJ1-2, with a tentative D call TRBD1 (5 bases). This CDR3 is 14 amino acids long. Germline CDR1 and CDR2: MGHRA and YSYEKL. Between the trimmed V and J ends, which lost 4 bases and 0 bases, there was a span of 9 bases. The CDR3 loop is CASSPTAANYGYTF. The CDR3 nucleotides are TGCGCCAGCAGCCCGACAGCTGCTAACTATGGCTACACCTTC.

CDR3 sequence: CASSAGQGSYGYTF. The CDR3 bases are TGTGCCAGCAGCGCCGGACAGGGGTCATATGGCTACACCTTC. The chain couples TRBV9 to TRBJ1-2, with TRBD1 matching 9 bases. The CDR3 spans 14 residues. Germline V gene sequence: CDR1 SGDLS, CDR2 YYNGEE. V lost 3 bases and J lost 5; bases outside the gene matches: 5.

V usage is TRBV11-2 and J usage is TRBJ2-3; 9 nucleotides line up with TRBD2. Per germline, CDR1 SGHAT and CDR2 FQNNGV. This CDR3 region has 15 residues. Losses at the gene ends were 3 bases for V and 0 bases for J; bases not matched to a gene: 1. The CDR3 spells CASSFTSGSTDTQYF. The CDR3 DNA reads as TGTGCCAGCAGCTTCACTAGCGGGAGCACAGATACGCAGTATTTT.